This TCR beta chain was recovered during a study of T-cell memory formation after mild COVID-19. General study results and limits: CD4+ contracting clones were mainly CM and EM; CD8+ ones, EMRA.

TCRdb re-analysed the 5' RACE reads in MiXCR, keeping a single row per CDR3 protein. Found here are about 470,000 distinct CDR3 sequences, about 23% of them singletons; the top ten hold around an eighth. Germline V gives CDR1 LGHDT, CDR2 YNNKEL (reference sequence). CDR3 length: 12 residues. Between the trimmed V and J ends, which lost 6 bases and 8 bases, there was a span of 13 bases. About this clonotype: The antigen remains unidentified.

This TCR came from an adult woman who had mild COVID-19 (a few samples of this study predate the infection). Cell type and time point are not known. J is TRBJ1-2 and V is TRBV3-1; D unclear. Sequenced sample: PBMCs or a T cell subset sorted from them (not recorded which). In nucleotides, the CDR3 is TGTGCCAGCAGTCAGAAGACGGCGGGCTACACCTTC. It specifies CASSQKTAGYTF.